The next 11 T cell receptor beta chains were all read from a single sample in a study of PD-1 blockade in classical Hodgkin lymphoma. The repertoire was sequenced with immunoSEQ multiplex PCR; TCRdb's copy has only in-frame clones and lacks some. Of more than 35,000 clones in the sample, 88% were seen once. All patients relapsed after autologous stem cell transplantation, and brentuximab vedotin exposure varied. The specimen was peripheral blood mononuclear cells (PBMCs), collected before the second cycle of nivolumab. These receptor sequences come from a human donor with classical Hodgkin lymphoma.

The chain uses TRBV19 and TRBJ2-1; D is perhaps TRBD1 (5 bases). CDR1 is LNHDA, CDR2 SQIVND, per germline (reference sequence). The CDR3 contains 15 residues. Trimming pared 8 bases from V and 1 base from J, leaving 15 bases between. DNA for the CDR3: TGTGCCAGTCAGTTCCAGGGATTTTCCTACAATGAGCAGTTCTTC. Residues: CASQFQGFSYNEQFF. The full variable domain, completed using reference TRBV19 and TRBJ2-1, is DGGITQSPKYLFRKEGQNVTLSCEQNLNHDAMYWYRQDPGQGLRLIYYSQIVNDFQKGDIAEGYSVSREKKESFPLTVTSAQKNPTAFYLCASQFQGFSYNEQFFGPGTRLTVL.

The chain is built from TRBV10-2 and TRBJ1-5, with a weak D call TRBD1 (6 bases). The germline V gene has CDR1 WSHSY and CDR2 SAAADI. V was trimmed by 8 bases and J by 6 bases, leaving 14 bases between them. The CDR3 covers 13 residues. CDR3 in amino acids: CASSGAERQPQHF. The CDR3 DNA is TGCGCCAGCTCGGGGGCGGAACGTCAGCCCCAGCATTTT.

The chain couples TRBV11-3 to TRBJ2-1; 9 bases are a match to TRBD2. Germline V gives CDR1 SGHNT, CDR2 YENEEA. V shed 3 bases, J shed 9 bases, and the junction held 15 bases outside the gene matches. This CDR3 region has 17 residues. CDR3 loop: CASSFSRPSGKVGEQFF. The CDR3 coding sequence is TGTGCCAGCAGCTTTAGCCGTCCTAGCGGGAAGGTAGGTGAGCAGTTCTTC.

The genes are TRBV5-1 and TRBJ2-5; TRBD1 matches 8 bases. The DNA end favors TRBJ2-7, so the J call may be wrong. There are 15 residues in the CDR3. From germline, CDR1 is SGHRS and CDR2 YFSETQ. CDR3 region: CASSLQRTGTYEQYF. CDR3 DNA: TGCGCCAGCAGCCTACAACGGACAGGGACCTACGAGCAGTACTTC.

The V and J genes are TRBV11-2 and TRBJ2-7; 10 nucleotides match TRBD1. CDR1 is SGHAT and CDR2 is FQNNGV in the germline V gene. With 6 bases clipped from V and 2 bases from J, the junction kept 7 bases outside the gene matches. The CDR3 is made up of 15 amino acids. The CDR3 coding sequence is TGTGCCAGCAGGCCGACCGGGACAGGGGCCTACGAGCAGTACTTC. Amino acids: CASRPTGTGAYEQYF.

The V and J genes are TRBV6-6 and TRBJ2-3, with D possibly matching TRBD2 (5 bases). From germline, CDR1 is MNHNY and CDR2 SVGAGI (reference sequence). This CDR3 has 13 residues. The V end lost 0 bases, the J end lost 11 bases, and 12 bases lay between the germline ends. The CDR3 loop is CASSYSGAREQYF. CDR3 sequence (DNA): TGTGCCAGCAGTTACTCCGGAGCGAGGGAGCAGTATTTT.

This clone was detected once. The CDR3 spells CASSGLAGPTDTQYF. As DNA, the CDR3 is TGTGCCAGCAGTGGACTAGCGGGTCCCACAGATACGCAGTATTTT. V usage is TRBV2 and J usage is TRBJ2-3; 10 positions match TRBD2. With V trimmed by 4 bases and J by 2 bases, 3 bases remained unmatched. The CDR3 has 15 residues. In germline, CDR1 is SNHLY, CDR2 FYNNEI.

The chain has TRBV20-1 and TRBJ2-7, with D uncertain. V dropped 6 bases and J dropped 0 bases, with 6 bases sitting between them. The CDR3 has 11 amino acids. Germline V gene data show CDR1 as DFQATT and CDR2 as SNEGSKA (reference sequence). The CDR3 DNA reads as TGCAGTGCCAGCACCTCCTACGAGCAGTACTTC. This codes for CSASTSYEQYF.

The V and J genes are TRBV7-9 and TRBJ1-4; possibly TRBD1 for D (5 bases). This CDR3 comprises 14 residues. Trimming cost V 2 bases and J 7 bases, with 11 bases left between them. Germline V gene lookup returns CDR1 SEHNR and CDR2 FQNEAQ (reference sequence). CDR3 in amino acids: CASSLTREAEKLFF. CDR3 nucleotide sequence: TGTGCCAGCAGCTTAACCAGGGAAGCTGAAAAACTGTTTTTT.

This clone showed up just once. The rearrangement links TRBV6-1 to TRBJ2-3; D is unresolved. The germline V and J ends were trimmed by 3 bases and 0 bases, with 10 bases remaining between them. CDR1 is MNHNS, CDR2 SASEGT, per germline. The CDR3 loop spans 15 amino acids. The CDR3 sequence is CASSEKGISTDTQYF. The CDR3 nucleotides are TGTGCCAGCAGTGAGAAGGGAATTAGCACAGATACGCAGTATTTT.

The CDR3 bases are TGTGCCAGCACCCCTGGCAGCTACGAGCAGTACTTC. Its protein product is CASTPGSYEQYF. V usage is TRBV2 and J usage is TRBJ2-7; D remains ambiguous. V was trimmed by 7 bases and J by 3 bases, leaving 10 bases between them. CDR3 length: 12 residues. Germline V gene sequence: CDR1 SNHLY, CDR2 FYNNEI.